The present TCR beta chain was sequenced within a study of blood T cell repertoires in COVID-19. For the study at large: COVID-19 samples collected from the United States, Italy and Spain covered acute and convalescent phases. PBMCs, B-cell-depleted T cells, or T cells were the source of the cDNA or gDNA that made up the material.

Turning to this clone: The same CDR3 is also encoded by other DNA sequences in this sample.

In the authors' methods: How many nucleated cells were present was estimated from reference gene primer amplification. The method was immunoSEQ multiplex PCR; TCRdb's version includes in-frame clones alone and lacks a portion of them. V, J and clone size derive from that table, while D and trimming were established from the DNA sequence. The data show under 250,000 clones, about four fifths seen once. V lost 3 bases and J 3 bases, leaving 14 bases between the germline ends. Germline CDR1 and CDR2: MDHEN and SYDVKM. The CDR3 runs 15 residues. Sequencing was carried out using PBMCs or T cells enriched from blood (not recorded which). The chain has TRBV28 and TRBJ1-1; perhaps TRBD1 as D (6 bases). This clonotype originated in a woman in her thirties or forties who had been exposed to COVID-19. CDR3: CASSFGGAGDTEAFF. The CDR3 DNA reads TGTGCCAGCAGTTTCGGGGGCGCGGGGGACACTGAAGCTTTCTTT.